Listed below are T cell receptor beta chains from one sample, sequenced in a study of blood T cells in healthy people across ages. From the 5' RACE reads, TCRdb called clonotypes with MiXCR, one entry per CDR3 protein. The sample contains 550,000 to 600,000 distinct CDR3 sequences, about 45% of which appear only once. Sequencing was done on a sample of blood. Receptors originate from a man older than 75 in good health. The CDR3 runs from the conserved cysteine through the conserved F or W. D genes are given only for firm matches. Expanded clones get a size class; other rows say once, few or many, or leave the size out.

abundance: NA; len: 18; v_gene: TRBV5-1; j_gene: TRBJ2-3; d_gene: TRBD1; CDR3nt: TGCGCCAGCAGTTCCGGGACAGGGGGGGATATTAGCACAGATACGCAGTATTTT; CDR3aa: CASSSGTGGDISTDTQYF
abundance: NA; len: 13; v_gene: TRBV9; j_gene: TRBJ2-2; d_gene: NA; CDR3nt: TGTGCCAGCAGCGGAGTAGTGCCCGGGGAGCTGTTTTTT; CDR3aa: CASSGVVPGELFF
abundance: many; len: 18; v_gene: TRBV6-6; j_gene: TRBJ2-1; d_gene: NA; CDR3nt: TGTGCCAGCCGAACGACCGACAAAGGTGGGGGCGTCGATAATGAGCAGTTCTTC; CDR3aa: CASRTTDKGGGVDNEQFF
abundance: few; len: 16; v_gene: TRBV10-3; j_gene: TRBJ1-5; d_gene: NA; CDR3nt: TGTGCCATCAGTGAGTCGTTGGTGTCTGGCAATCAGCCCCAGCATTTT; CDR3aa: CAISESLVSGNQPQHF
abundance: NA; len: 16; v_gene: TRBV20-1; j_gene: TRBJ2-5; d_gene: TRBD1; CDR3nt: TGCAGTGCTAGAGGATGGACAGGGGATCCCCAAGAGACCCAGTACTTC; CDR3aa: CSARGWTGDPQETQYF
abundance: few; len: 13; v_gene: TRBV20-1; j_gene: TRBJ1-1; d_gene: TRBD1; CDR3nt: TGCAGTGCTAGTGCAGGGGGACGCACTGAAGCTTTCTTT; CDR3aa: CSASAGGRTEAFF
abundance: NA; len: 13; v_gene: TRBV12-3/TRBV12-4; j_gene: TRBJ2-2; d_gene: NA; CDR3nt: TGTGCCAGCAGTTTAAGGGAGTCCGGGGAGCTGTTTTTT; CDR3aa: CASSLRESGELFF
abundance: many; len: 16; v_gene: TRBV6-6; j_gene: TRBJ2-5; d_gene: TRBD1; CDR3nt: TGTGCCAGCAGTTCTAGACAGGGGGCGTTACAAGAGACCCAGTACTTC; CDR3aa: CASSSRQGALQETQYF
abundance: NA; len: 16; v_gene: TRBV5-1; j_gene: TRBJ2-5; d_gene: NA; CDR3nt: TGCGCCAGCAGCTTGGGAACGGGAGCCTTAGAAGAGACCCAGTACTTC; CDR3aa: CASSLGTGALEETQYF
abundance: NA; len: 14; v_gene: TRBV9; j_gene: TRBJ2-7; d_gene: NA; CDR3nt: TGTGCCAGCAGCGTAGCTGGAGCGAGCTACGAGCAGTACTTC; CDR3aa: CASSVAGASYEQYF
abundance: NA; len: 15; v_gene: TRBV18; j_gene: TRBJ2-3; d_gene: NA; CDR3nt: TGTGCCAGCTCACCGAACCCGGGGCCGGCAAATACGCAGTATTTT; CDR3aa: CASSPNPGPANTQYF